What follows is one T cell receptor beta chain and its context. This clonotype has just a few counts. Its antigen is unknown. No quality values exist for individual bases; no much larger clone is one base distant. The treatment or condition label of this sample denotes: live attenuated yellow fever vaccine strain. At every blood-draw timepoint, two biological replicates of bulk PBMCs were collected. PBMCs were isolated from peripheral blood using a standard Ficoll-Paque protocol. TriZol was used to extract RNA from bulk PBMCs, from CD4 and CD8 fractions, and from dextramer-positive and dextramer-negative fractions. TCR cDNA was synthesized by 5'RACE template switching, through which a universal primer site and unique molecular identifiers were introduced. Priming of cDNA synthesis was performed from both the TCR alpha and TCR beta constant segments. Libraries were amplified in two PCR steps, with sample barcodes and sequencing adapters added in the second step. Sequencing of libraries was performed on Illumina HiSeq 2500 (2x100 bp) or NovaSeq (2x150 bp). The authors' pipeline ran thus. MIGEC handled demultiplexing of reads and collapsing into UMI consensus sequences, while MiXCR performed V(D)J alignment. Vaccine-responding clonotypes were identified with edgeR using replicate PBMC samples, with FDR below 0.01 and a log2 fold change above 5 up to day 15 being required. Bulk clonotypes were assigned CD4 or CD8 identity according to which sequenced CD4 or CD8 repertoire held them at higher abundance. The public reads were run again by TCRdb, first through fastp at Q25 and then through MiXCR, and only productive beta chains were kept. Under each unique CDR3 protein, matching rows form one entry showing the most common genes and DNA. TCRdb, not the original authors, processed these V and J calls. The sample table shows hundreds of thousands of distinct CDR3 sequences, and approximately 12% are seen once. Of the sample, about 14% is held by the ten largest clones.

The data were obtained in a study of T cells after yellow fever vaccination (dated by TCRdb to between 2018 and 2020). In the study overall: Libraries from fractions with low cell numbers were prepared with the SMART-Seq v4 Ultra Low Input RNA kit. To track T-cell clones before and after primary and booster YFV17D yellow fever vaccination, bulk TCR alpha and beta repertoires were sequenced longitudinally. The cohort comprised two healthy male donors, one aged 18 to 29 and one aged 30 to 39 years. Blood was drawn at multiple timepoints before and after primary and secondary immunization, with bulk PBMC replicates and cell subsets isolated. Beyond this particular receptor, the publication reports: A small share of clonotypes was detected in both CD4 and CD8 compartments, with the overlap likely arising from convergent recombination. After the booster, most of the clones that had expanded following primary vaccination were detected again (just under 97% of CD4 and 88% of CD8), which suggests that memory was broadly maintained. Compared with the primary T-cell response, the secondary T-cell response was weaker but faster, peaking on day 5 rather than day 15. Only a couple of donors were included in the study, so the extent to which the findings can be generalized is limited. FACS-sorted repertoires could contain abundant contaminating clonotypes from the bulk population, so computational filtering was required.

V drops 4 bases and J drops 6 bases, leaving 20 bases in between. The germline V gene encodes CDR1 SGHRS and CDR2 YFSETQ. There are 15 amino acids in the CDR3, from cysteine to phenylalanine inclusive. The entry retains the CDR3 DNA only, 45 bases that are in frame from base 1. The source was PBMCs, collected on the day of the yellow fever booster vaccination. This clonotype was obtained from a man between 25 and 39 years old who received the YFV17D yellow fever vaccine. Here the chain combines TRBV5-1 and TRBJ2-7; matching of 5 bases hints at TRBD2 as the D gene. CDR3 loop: CASSPEAVHLSEQYF. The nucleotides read TGCGCCAGCAGCCCGGAGGCAGTTCACCTGAGCGAGCAGTACTTC.